A single sample is the source of the 13 T cell receptor beta chains below, sequenced in a study of beta chain features in type 1 diabetes. The study reverse transcribed the entire isolated RNA, so it sequenced expressed TCRB transcripts. Using immunoSEQ multiplex PCR, the repertoire was profiled, and TCRdb retains in-frame clones only, with some absent. Of around 280,000 clones listed, about 8.5% are singletons. Specimen: central memory CD4+ T cells from blood. The receptors were gathered from a woman under 30 in good health.

The rearrangement uses TRBV5-4 and TRBJ1-1; TRBD1 aligns across 9 bases. Germline assignment: CDR1 SGHNT and CDR2 YYREEE (reference sequence). V trimming: 4 bases; J trimming: 6 bases; junction bases outside the gene matches: 13. The CDR3 has 16 amino acids. DNA for the CDR3: TGTGCCAGCAGCAGGAACTCGGGACAGGGTTTCCCTGAAGCTTTCTTT. This codes for CASSRNSGQGFPEAFF. Variable domain in full (rest from reference TRBV5-4 and TRBJ1-1): ETGVTQSPTHLIKTRGQQVTLRCSSQSGHNTVSWYQQALGQGPQFIFQYYREEENGRGNFPPRFSGLQFPNYSSELNVNALELDDSALYLCASSRNSGQGFPEAFFGQGTRLTVV.

The V gene is TRBV7-6, the J gene TRBJ1-2; no clear D gene. The CDR3 spans 12 residues. Trimming stripped 5 bases from V and 8 bases from J, with 12 bases between. Germline V gene sequence: CDR1 SGHVS, CDR2 FNYEAQ. As DNA, the CDR3 is TGTGCCAGCAGCAACCCGCTGGGCGGCTACACCTTC. This encodes CASSNPLGGYTF. Based on the CDR3 plus reference TRBV7-6 and TRBJ1-2, the full variable domain is GAGVSQSPRYKVTKRGQDVALRCDPISGHVSLYWYRQALGQGPEFLTYFNYEAQQDKSGLPNDRFSAERPEGSISTLTIQRTEQRDSAMYRCASSNPLGGYTFGSGTRLTVV.

In this sample, this clone turned up a few times. This sequence joins TRBV14 and TRBJ1-2, with 9 nucleotides matching TRBD1. V shed 4 bases, J shed 5 bases, and the junction held 11 bases outside the gene matches. The CDR3 extends over 16 amino acids. CDR1 and CDR2 (germline): SGHDN, FVKESK. CDR3 sequence: CASSLRDRQGEYGYTF. For the CDR3, the DNA is TGTGCCAGCAGCCTTAGGGACCGACAGGGGGAGTATGGCTACACCTTC.

There are many counts of this clone. V and J are TRBV4-1 and TRBJ1-4; D may be TRBD1 (6 bases). Between the trimmed V and J ends, which lost 2 bases and 8 bases, there was a span of 12 bases. The CDR3 extends over 14 amino acids. Germline V gene data show CDR1 as MGHRA and CDR2 as YSYEKL. As DNA, the CDR3 is TGCGCCAGCAGCCAACAGGGGCGGAACGAAAAACTGTTTTTT. It codes for CASSQQGRNEKLFF.

Ten or more counts support this clone. The J gene is TRBJ2-7, the V gene TRBV7-3; D gene unclear. The length of the CDR3 is 14 residues. Trimming removed 7 bases from V and 5 bases from J, with 18 bases in between. Germline V gene lookup returns CDR1 SGHTA and CDR2 FQGTGA. The chain's CDR3 is CASKLKGVYNEQYF. The DNA of the CDR3 is TGTGCCAGCAAACTTAAAGGAGTATACAACGAGCAGTACTTC.

Worth noting for this clone: At one boundary the junction diverges from the germline segment, which might be a read error. The chain joins TRBV7-7 to TRBJ2-3; TRBD2 is a possible D gene (6 bases). This CDR3 spans 14 amino acids. Germline loops: CDR1 SSHAT, CDR2 FNYEAQ (reference sequence). For the CDR3, the DNA is TGTGCTAGCAGCTTTAGCGGTGGCACAGATACGCAGTATTTT. It encodes CASSFSGGTDTQYF.

There are a few counts of this clone. The genes are TRBV7-9 and TRBJ2-5, with 7 bases that match TRBD2. From germline, CDR1 is SEHNR and CDR2 FQNEAQ (reference sequence). There are 16 residues in the CDR3. V shed 1 base and J 0 bases; nucleotides not matched to a gene: 5. Here the CDR3 DNA reads TGTGCCAGCAGCTTAGGCTTAGCGGGCTACCAAGAGACCCAGTACTTC. It yields the protein CASSLGLAGYQETQYF.

This clone was seen only a few times. The chain couples TRBV29-1 to TRBJ2-2, with 11 bases aligning to TRBD2. After removal of 2 bases from V and 3 bases from J, the junction contained 5 bases not matched to a gene. The V gene's germline CDR1 is SQVTM and CDR2 ANQGSEA. The CDR3 spans 16 residues. The DNA for the CDR3 is TGCAGCGTTGAAACTAGCGGGGGCGGGGACACCGGGGAGCTGTTTTTT. Translated: CSVETSGGGDTGELFF.

This clone came up a few times. The chain has TRBV7-2 and TRBJ2-7; 10 bases align to TRBD2. The CDR3 length is 15 residues. V shed 8 bases, J shed 7 bases, and the junction held 14 bases outside the gene matches. Germline CDR1 reads SGHTA; CDR2 reads FQGNSA. CDR3 nucleotide sequence: TGTGCCAGCTCGTGGACTAGCGGAACCTACGGGGAGCAGTACTTC. As protein: CASSWTSGTYGEQYF.

This chain joins TRBV5-1 and TRBJ2-5; D is undetermined. The germline V gene has CDR1 SGHRS and CDR2 YFSETQ. Trimming removed 2 bases at V and 1 base at J, with 3 bases between. This CDR3 comprises 12 residues. DNA for the CDR3: TGCGCCAGCAGCTTTTTCCAAGAGACCCAGTACTTC. As protein: CASSFFQETQYF.

This clone was observed many times. The chain recombines TRBV28 with TRBJ2-2; no clear D. This CDR3 has 12 residues. CDR1 and CDR2 (germline): MDHEN, SYDVKM. Trimming stripped 9 bases from V and 5 bases from J, with 10 bases between. The chain's CDR3 is CASTLWTGELFF. For the CDR3, the DNA is TGTGCCAGTACACTGTGGACCGGGGAGCTGTTTTTT.

The chain recombines TRBV7-2 with TRBJ2-7, with no clear D. V was pared by 1 base and J by 6 bases, with 10 bases between. The germline gives CDR1 SGHTA, CDR2 FQGNSA. The CDR3 loop spans 13 amino acids. The CDR3 region has the DNA TGTGCCAGCAGCTTAGAAACTGAATCCGAGCAGTACGTC. Its translation: CASSLETESEQYV.

In DNA, the CDR3 is TGTGCCAGCAGTTCCGCTAGCGGGGACACAGATACGCAGTATTTT. As protein: CASSSASGDTDTQYF. This chain uses TRBV27 with TRBJ2-3, with TRBD2 identical over 9 bases. Germline V CDR1 and CDR2: MNHEY, SMNVEV (reference sequence). The V gene end was trimmed by 4 bases and the J gene end by 2 bases; junction bases not matched to a gene: 4. The CDR3 totals 15 residues.